The 17 T cell receptor beta chains below come from one sample, sequenced in a study of T cells in Graves' hyperthyroidism and ophthalmopathy. There were TCR beta CDR3 regions amplified from RNA transcripts. Initially, a first-round RT-PCR of the TCR CDR3 employed the HTBI primer set. MiXCR was run by TCRdb on the multiplex PCR reads, yielding one entry per CDR3 protein. The repertoire holds over 450,000 distinct CDR3 sequences, with 15% to 20% as singletons. Material: blood. These receptors all come from a woman aged 18-29 years with Graves' ophthalmopathy.

The chain couples TRBV30 to TRBJ2-3; D is perhaps TRBD2 (6 bases). The V gene lost 0 bases and the J gene lost 4 bases, with 8 bases spanning the gap. CDR1 and CDR2 from the germline V gene are GTSNPN and SVGIG (reference sequence). This CDR3 has 13 residues. CDR3 sequence (DNA): TGTGCCTGGAGTGTAACGGGAGCAGATACGCAGTATTTT. It codes for CAWSVTGADTQYF.

This clonotype was detected a few times. The rearrangement links TRBV11-2 to TRBJ1-6; no definite D call. The CDR3 sequence is 15 residues long. Germline V gene sequence: CDR1 SGHAT, CDR2 FQNNGV. Trimming pared 0 bases from V and 6 bases from J, leaving 9 bases between. The CDR3 DNA follows: TGTGCCAGCAGCTTAGAGGGCGACCTTAATTCACCCCTCCACTTT. It is translated as CASSLEGDLNSPLHF. The full variable domain, completed using reference TRBV11-2 and TRBJ1-6, is EAGVAQSPRYKIIEKRQSVAFWCNPISGHATLYWYQQILGQGPKLLIQFQNNGVVDDSQLPKDRFSAERLKGVDSTLKIQPAKLEDSAVYLCASSLEGDLNSPLHFGNGTRLTVT.

The J gene is TRBJ2-2, the V gene TRBV27; no definite D call. The V and J ends lost 8 bases and 2 bases respectively, with 6 bases between them. This CDR3 comprises 12 residues. Looked up from germline, CDR1 is MNHEY and CDR2 is SMNVEV (reference sequence). Here the CDR3 DNA reads TGTGCCAGCCTCAAAAACACCGGGGAGCTGTTTTTT. Translated, it gives CASLKNTGELFF.

The V and J genes are TRBV5-1 and TRBJ1-2; TRBD1 matches 9 bases. Germline V CDR1 and CDR2: SGHRS, YFSETQ. The CDR3 has 15 amino acids. Trimming at V came to 3 bases and at J to 8 bases, leaving 11 bases not matched to a gene. CDR3 sequence reads: CASSSGDRVTGGYTF. DNA for the CDR3: TGCGCCAGCAGCTCAGGGGACAGGGTCACAGGCGGCTACACCTTC.

This clonotype has ten or more counts. The chain joins TRBV2 to TRBJ1-1; D gene unclear. Germline lookup yields CDR1 SNHLY and CDR2 FYNNEI. CDR3 length: 12 amino acids. V shed 1 base and J shed 9 bases, with 9 bases lying between them. CDR3 sequence: CASSEGVRKAFF. CDR3 nucleotide sequence: TGTGCCAGCAGTGAAGGAGTACGGAAAGCTTTCTTT. The entire variable domain, with the rest obtained from reference TRBV2 and TRBJ1-1, is as follows: EPEVTQTPSHQVTQMGQEVILRCVPISNHLYFYWYRQILGQKVEFLVSFYNNEISEKSEIFDDQFSVERPDGSNFTLKIRSTKLEDSAMYFCASSEGVRKAFFGQGTRLTVV.

This clonotype was seen repeatedly, ten times or more. The rearrangement uses TRBV28 and TRBJ1-2; D call uncertain. Germline-derived CDR1 and CDR2 are MDHEN and SYDVKM. The CDR3 contains 11 residues. V lost 6 bases to trimming and J lost 4 bases, with 6 bases between them. The CDR3 protein is CASRGLYGYTF. DNA of the CDR3: TGTGCCAGCAGAGGACTCTATGGCTACACCTTC.

This clonotype was detected once. Germline is not matched at one junction end, which may reflect a read error. The chain uses TRBV12-3 or TRBV12-4 and TRBJ1-1; D is undetermined. This CDR3 region has 12 residues. The CDR3 DNA reads as TGTGCCGGCAGTTTTCGGAACACTGAAGCTTTCTTT. It is translated as CAGSFRNTEAFF.

The gene calls are TRBV6-2 or TRBV6-3 and TRBJ2-7; unclear D gene. The CDR3 runs to 11 residues. Germline lookup yields CDR1 MNHEY and CDR2 SVGEGT. V was cut by 11 bases and J by 3 bases, with 11 bases left in between. The CDR3 region has the DNA TGTGCCGCTAGAGCCTACTACGAGCAGTACTTC. It is translated as CAARAYYEQYF.

V gene TRBV19 combines with J gene TRBJ1-5; 7 nucleotides line up with TRBD1. The CDR3 runs 16 residues. The J segment lost 3 bases and the V segment lost 5 bases, leaving 10 bases of the junction unmatched. Germline CDR1 LNHDA, CDR2 SQIVND (reference sequence). The CDR3 coding sequence is TGTGCCAGTAGTGCTTCCGGGACAGCCTTCAATCAGCCCCAGCATTTT. Amino acids: CASSASGTAFNQPQHF.

This clonotype showed up many times. V is TRBV28 and J is TRBJ1-6; no definite D call. V was shortened by 3 bases and J by 9 bases, with 18 bases between the two germline ends. CDR1 and CDR2 (germline): MDHEN, SYDVKM. CDR3 size: 16 residues. The CDR3 sequence: CASSLRVSASRSPLHF. The CDR3 DNA sequence: TGTGCCAGCAGTTTGCGCGTCTCGGCGTCCCGTTCACCCCTCCACTTT.

This clonotype was counted ten times or more. V is TRBV20-1 and J is TRBJ2-7; 9 bases are shared with TRBD2. The junction had 13 bases not matched to a gene; V was cut back by 6 bases and J by 4 bases. Germline lookup yields CDR1 DFQATT and CDR2 SNEGSKA (reference sequence). The CDR3 is made up of 15 amino acids. The CDR3 sequence is CSAEPRAGGRYEQYF. CDR3 nucleotide sequence: TGCAGTGCCGAACCGCGGGCGGGAGGGCGTTACGAGCAGTACTTC.

Notes on this clonotype: The junction does not match germline at one end; this may be a read error. CDR3 region: CASSISSGRAYIEQFF. The CDR3 DNA follows: TGTGCCAGCAGTATTTCTAGCGGGAGGGCCTACATTGAGCAGTTCTTC. This chain links TRBV6-1 with TRBJ2-1; 12 nucleotides agree with TRBD2. The CDR3 sequence is 16 residues long. Germline V lookup: CDR1 MNHNS, CDR2 SASEGT.

This clonotype was seen a few times. V and J are TRBV7-9 and TRBJ2-2; no clear D gene. V gave up 1 base and J gave up 5 bases, with 8 bases separating them. The germline V gene encodes CDR1 SEHNR and CDR2 FQNEAQ (reference sequence). The CDR3 totals 14 residues. CDR3 DNA sequence: TGTGCCAGCAGCTTAGTCAGGCAAACCGGGGAGCTGTTTTTT. It translates to CASSLVRQTGELFF.

This clonotype was found a few times. This rearrangement joins TRBV27 to TRBJ1-2; the D gene is possibly TRBD1 (5 bases). V lost 5 bases, J lost 5 bases, and 12 bases lay in between. CDR3 length: 13 amino acids. From germline, CDR1 is MNHEY and CDR2 SMNVEV (reference sequence). The CDR3 spells CASSLRVGYGYTF. CDR3 in DNA: TGTGCCAGCAGTCTCAGGGTAGGGTATGGCTACACCTTC.

This clonotype was picked up many times. V usage is TRBV6-2 or TRBV6-3 and J usage is TRBJ2-1; 8 bases map to TRBD1. Trimming cost V 1 base and J 8 bases; bases outside gene matches: 10. CDR1 and CDR2 from the germline V gene are MNHEY and SVGEGT. The CDR3 covers 16 residues. CDR3 in amino acids: CASSYFLPGQGDEQFF. Here the CDR3 DNA reads TGTGCCAGCAGTTACTTTCTACCTGGACAGGGTGATGAGCAGTTCTTC.

This clonotype has at least ten counts. The chain combines TRBV2 with TRBJ1-2; TRBD1 is a possible D gene (5 bases). V was shortened by 2 bases and J by 1 base, with 8 bases between the two germline ends. Germline CDR1 reads SNHLY; CDR2 reads FYNNEI. The CDR3 covers 14 residues. CDR3 loop: CASSERRGNYGYTF. The CDR3 DNA follows: TGTGCCAGCAGTGAAAGGAGGGGTAACTATGGCTACACCTTC.

At least ten counts were recorded for this clonotype. This chain uses TRBV28 with TRBJ2-5; 7 nucleotides agree with TRBD1. CDR1 and CDR2 from the germline V gene are MDHEN and SYDVKM. CDR3 length: 13 residues. With V trimmed by 5 bases and J by 5 bases, 5 bases remained unmatched. The CDR3 protein is CASSPRGHETQYF. In DNA form, the CDR3 reads TGTGCCAGCAGTCCTAGGGGGCACGAGACCCAGTACTTC.